This T cell receptor beta chain appears in the sequencing data of a study of breast tumors, draining lymph nodes, adjacent tissues. Axillary draining lymph nodes of breast cancer patients supplied the node samples. This clonotype was counted many times. TCRdb itself ran the multiplex PCR reads through MiXCR, one entry per CDR3 protein. This sample has about 230,000 distinct CDR3 sequences, with 32% found just once. The CDR3 totals 13 residues. The V end was cut by 6 bases, the J end by 7 bases, with 13 bases between. The sequenced material came from axillary lymph node tissue. The chain recombines TRBV12-3 or TRBV12-4 with TRBJ1-5; a possible D gene is TRBD1 (5 bases). This clonotype was obtained from a female donor with breast cancer. Some clones in this sample may be carry-over from other donors' samples. The CDR3 region is CASSRKQDQPQHF. The CDR3 DNA sequence: TGTGCCAGCAGCCGTAAACAGGACCAGCCCCAGCATTTT.